The rows below give T cell receptor beta chains drawn from one sample of a study of long-term antiretroviral therapy in people with HIV. Profiled with immunoSEQ multiplex PCR; TCRdb holds only in-frame clones, not every one. This sample has tens of thousands of clones, with 85% to 95% found just once. Sequences were derived from unsorted PBMCs, sampled less than 6.8 years after starting antiretroviral therapy. Receptor source: a woman in her 40s with HIV. Each CDR3 is given with its conserved first and last residue. A D gene is named only where the DNA matches it firmly. Clone sizes are given selectively: once, few, many, or a class where the clone is expanded.

clone size | CDR3 length | J gene | D gene | V gene | CDR3 protein | CDR3 DNA
once | 12 | TRBJ1-6 | NA | TRBV19 | CASNYRDSPLHF | TGTGCCAGTAATTACAGGGACTCACCCCTCCACTTT
NA | 18 | TRBJ2-5 | NA | TRBV7-2 | CASSLGGQSGYWQETQYF | TGTGCCAGCAGCTTAGGGGGGCAGTCAGGGTATTGGCAAGAGACCCAGTACTTC
once | 12 | TRBJ1-2 | NA | TRBV2 | CASRPRGGGYTF | TGTGCCAGCAGACCCAGGGGAGGAGGCTACACCTTC
NA | 17 | TRBJ1-2 | TRBD1 | TRBV27 | CASSPLPGQGASGGYTF | TGTGCCAGCAGTCCGCTACCGGGACAGGGGGCGTCGGGCGGCTACACCTTC
NA | 15 | TRBJ2-1 | TRBD1 | TRBV7-8 | CASSLDGQGFNEQFF | TGTGCCAGCAGCTTAGATGGACAGGGGTTCAATGAGCAGTTCTTC
NA | 18 | TRBJ2-3 | TRBD1 | TRBV7-2 | CASSLLVTRTGGADTQYF | TGTGCCAGCAGCTTACTCGTTACTCGGACAGGGGGCGCAGATACGCAGTATTTT
NA | 19 | TRBJ2-3 | TRBD2 | TRBV7-6 | CASSLAPHGTSGGADTQYF | TGTGCCAGCAGCTTAGCGCCCCACGGGACTAGCGGGGGGGCAGATACGCAGTATTTT
NA | 15 | TRBJ2-7 | TRBD1 | TRBV7-2 | CASSQGQVFHYEQYF | TGTGCCAGCAGCCAGGGACAGGTCTTCCATTACGAGCAGTACTTC
NA | 14 | TRBJ1-1 | NA | TRBV18 | CASSPEGPNTEAFF | TGTGCCAGCTCACCGGAGGGACCGAACACTGAAGCTTTCTTT
NA | 17 | TRBJ2-7 | TRBD1 | TRBV5-1 | CASSLGGGTGASYEQYF | TGCGCCAGCAGCTTGGGAGGAGGAACAGGGGCATCCTACGAGCAGTACTTC
NA | 12 | TRBJ1-5 | TRBD1 | TRBV30 | CAWRGQGGAQHF | TGTGCCTGGAGAGGGCAGGGGGGAGCCCAGCATTTT
NA | 17 | TRBJ2-6 | NA | TRBV7-2 | CASSLMQGSAGANVLTF | TGTGCCAGCAGCTTAATGCAGGGTTCGGCTGGGGCCAACGTCCTGACTTTC
NA | 15 | TRBJ2-4 | NA | TRBV9 | CASSPGPLAKNIQYF | TGTGCCAGCAGCCCAGGGCCCTTAGCCAAAAACATTCAGTACTTC
NA | 16 | TRBJ2-7 | TRBD1 | TRBV5-1 | CATSRRPGQGSDEQYF | TGCGCCACTTCGCGCCGTCCAGGACAGGGCTCCGACGAGCAGTACTTC
NA | 15 | TRBJ2-3 | NA | TRBV9 | CASSAQGVRTDTQYF | TGTGCCAGCAGCGCCCAGGGAGTTAGAACAGATACGCAGTATTTT
few | 12 | TRBJ1-2 | NA | TRBV7-9 | CASSPKVGGYTF | TGTGCCAGCAGCCCCAAGGTGGGCGGCTACACCTTC
NA | 14 | TRBJ1-6 | TRBD1 | TRBV11-2 | CASSFLTGRSPLHF | TGTGCCAGCAGCTTTCTGACAGGGCGTTCACCCCTCCACTTT
NA | 13 | TRBJ2-7 | NA | TRBV15 | CATSKGRAYEQYF | TGTGCCACCAGCAAAGGACGAGCCTACGAGCAGTACTTC
once | 14 | TRBJ1-6 | NA | TRBV7-3 | CASSLERGGSPLHF | TGTGCCAGCAGCTTAGAGAGGGGTGGTTCACCCCTCCACTTT
NA | 15 | TRBJ2-7 | TRBD1 | TRBV7-6 | CASSPGTGGSYEQYF | TGTGCCAGCAGCCCAGGGACAGGGGGCTCCTACGAGCAGTACTTC
NA | 13 | TRBJ1-4 | TRBD1 | TRBV6-1 | CASMGQGAEKLFF | TGTGCCAGCATGGGACAGGGGGCTGAAAAACTGTTTTTT
NA | 15 | TRBJ2-7 | NA | TRBV9 | CASSVGWGANYEQYF | TGTGCCAGCAGCGTAGGGTGGGGGGCGAACTACGAGCAGTACTTC
NA | 12 | TRBJ2-3 | TRBD2 | TRBV11-2 | CASRGGADTQYF | TGTGCCAGCCGGGGGGGCGCAGATACGCAGTATTTT
NA | 15 | TRBJ1-2 | NA | TRBV5-4 | CASSLGSLPYYGYTF | TGTGCCAGCAGCTTGGGATCGCTCCCGTACTATGGCTACACCTTC
NA | 17 | TRBJ2-3 | NA | TRBV18 | CASSPPVSRGRTDTQYF | TGTGCCAGCTCACCACCAGTTTCGAGGGGCCGCACAGATACGCAGTATTTT
NA | 14 | TRBJ2-7 | TRBD2 | TRBV29-1 | CSVGGRGGSDEQYF | TGCAGCGTTGGAGGCCGGGGGGGCTCCGACGAGCAGTACTTC
NA | 16 | TRBJ2-3 | NA | TRBV6-4 | CASSQQHLEITDTQYF | TGTGCCAGCAGCCAACAGCACCTCGAGATCACAGATACGCAGTATTTT
NA | 15 | TRBJ1-3 | NA | TRBV7-9 | CASSLVGAAGNTIYF | TGTGCCAGCAGCTTAGTGGGGGCTGCTGGAAACACCATATATTTT
NA | 18 | TRBJ1-2 | TRBD1 | TRBV7-2 | CASSLAATGQGASYGYTF | TGTGCCAGCAGCTTAGCCGCCACGGGACAGGGGGCCTCCTATGGCTACACCTTC
NA | 15 | TRBJ2-1 | NA | TRBV6-5 | CASSLTRTYINEQFF | TGTGCCAGCAGCCTTACCCGGACCTACATTAATGAGCAGTTCTTC
NA | 14 | TRBJ1-1 | NA | TRBV29-1 | CSVSRDQINTEAFF | TGCAGCGTCTCCCGGGACCAGATAAACACTGAAGCTTTCTTT
NA | 12 | TRBJ1-5 | NA | TRBV5-6 | CASSLAGRPQHF | TGTGCCAGCAGCTTGGCGGGTCGGCCCCAGCATTTT
once | 14 | TRBJ1-1 | NA | TRBV7-2 | CASSLGPENTEAFF | TGTGCCAGCAGCTTAGGGCCAGAGAACACTGAAGCTTTCTTT
NA | 13 | TRBJ1-1 | NA | TRBV29-1 | CSVGLTSGSEAFF | TGCAGCGTCGGGCTCACGAGTGGGTCTGAAGCTTTCTTT
NA | 14 | TRBJ2-7 | TRBD2 | TRBV11-2 | CASSPNPSGVEQYF | TGTGCCAGCAGCCCCAACCCTAGCGGGGTCGAGCAGTACTTC
NA | 15 | TRBJ2-7 | NA | TRBV11-1 | CASSLATVPSYEQYF | TGTGCCAGCAGCTTAGCGACAGTTCCCTCCTACGAGCAGTACTTC
NA | 15 | TRBJ2-7 | NA | TRBV6-5 | CASSLYGGATYEQYF | TGTGCCAGCAGCCTTTACGGAGGGGCTACCTACGAGCAGTACTTC
NA | 15 | TRBJ2-5 | NA | TRBV10-3 | CAISDSLSGKETQYF | TGTGCCATCAGTGATAGTCTTTCGGGGAAAGAGACCCAGTACTTC
once | 14 | TRBJ1-2 | TRBD1 | TRBV9 | CASGGTGRVFGYTF | TGTGCCAGCGGTGGGACAGGGAGGGTGTTTGGCTACACCTTC
NA | 13 | TRBJ2-2 | NA | TRBV30 | CAWSWGVGGELFF | TGTGCCTGGAGTTGGGGGGTAGGTGGGGAGCTGTTTTTT
NA | 15 | TRBJ1-5 | TRBD1 | TRBV6-5 | CASSYDRESNQPQHF | TGTGCCAGCAGTTACGACAGGGAATCGAATCAGCCCCAGCATTTT
once | 15 | TRBJ2-3 | TRBD1 | TRBV7-9 | CASRPGTGGTDTQYF | TGTGCCAGCAGACCAGGGACAGGGGGCACAGATACGCAGTATTTT